The clone carrying this T cell receptor (beta chain) was seen at least ten times. What it binds is unknown. Time point defined: persistent/refractory GD, antithyroid drugs over 5 years with positive TRAb. After RNA was extracted from PBMCs, the TCR library was made from it. EDTA tubes collected nine milliliters of peripheral blood. This sample was taken from a study of regulatory T cells in long-lasting Graves disease. About the study: The definition of persistent Graves' disease was over 5 years of antithyroid drugs with positive TSH receptor antibodies. Study outcomes and limitations: Persistent cases of Graves' showed reduced TCR diversity relative to newly diagnosed patients.

For TCR beta, libraries came from iRepertoire HTBI primers and Arm-PCR of CDR3 regions. MiXCR was run by TCRdb on the multiplex PCR reads, yielding one entry per CDR3 protein. In the table there are over 450,000 distinct CDR3 sequences, approximately 21% of which are singletons. The sequence was obtained from a female donor with Graves disease. Source: peripheral blood mononuclear cells (PBMCs), taken when the disease was refractory, from a patient treated with antithyroid drugs.

The CDR3 region has the DNA TGTGCCAGCAGTTTCCAGACAGGGGATGGCTACACCTTC. This sequence encodes CASSFQTGDGYTF. The V gene is TRBV6-5, the J gene TRBJ1-2, with 8 bases fitting TRBD1. J was trimmed by 6 bases and V by 4 bases; bases with no gene match: 4. This CDR3 spans 13 amino acids. Germline V gene sequence: CDR1 MNHEY, CDR2 SVGAGI.